This T cell receptor (beta chain) appears in the sequencing data of a study of regulatory T cells in long-lasting Graves disease. Study overall: For under 3 months, newly diagnosed Graves' patients had been taking antithyroid drugs.

This clonotype was found many times. The germline V gene has CDR1 MNHNS and CDR2 SASEGT. V was pared by 4 bases and J by 8 bases, with 13 bases of the junction left unmatched. The CDR3 sequence is 16 residues long. iRepertoire HTBI primers and Arm-PCR of CDR3 regions built TCR beta libraries. TCRdb re-analysed the multiplex PCR reads in MiXCR, keeping a single row per CDR3 protein. The sample lists around 250,000 distinct CDR3 sequences, under 20% seen once, with roughly 15% in the top ten. Time point described: newly diagnosed GD, antithyroid drugs for less than 3 months. Preparation of the TCR library used RNA extracted from PBMCs. The authors drew about 9 milliliters of peripheral blood into EDTA tubes. These same data were also listed under a study on T cells in Graves' hyperthyroidism and ophthalmopathy.

The chain employs TRBV6-1 and TRBJ2-1, with 8 nucleotides matching TRBD1. This receptor was identified in a woman younger than 45 with Graves disease. The sample in question was peripheral blood mononuclear cells (PBMCs), obtained at new diagnosis, from a patient treated with antithyroid drugs. The CDR3 DNA reads as TGTGCCAGCAGTGGTCATCAGGACAGGGCTGTATATGAGCAGTTCTTC. Protein: CASSGHQDRAVYEQFF.